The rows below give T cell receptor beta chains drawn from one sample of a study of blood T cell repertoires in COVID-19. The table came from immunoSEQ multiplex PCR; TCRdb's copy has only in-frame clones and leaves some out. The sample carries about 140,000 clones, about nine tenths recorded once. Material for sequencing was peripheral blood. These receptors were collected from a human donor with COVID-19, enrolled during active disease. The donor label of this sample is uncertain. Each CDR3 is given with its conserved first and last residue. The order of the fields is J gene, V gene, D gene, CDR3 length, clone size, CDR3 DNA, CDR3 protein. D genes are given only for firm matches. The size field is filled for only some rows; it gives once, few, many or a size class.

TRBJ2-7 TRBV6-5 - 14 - TGTGCCAGCAGTTACAGTTGGAGCTCCTACGAGCAGTACTTC CASSYSWSSYEQYF
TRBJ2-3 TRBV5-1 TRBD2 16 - TGCGCCAGCAGCTTGGAAGCTAGCGGGGGCACAGATACGCAGTATTTT CASSLEASGGTDTQYF
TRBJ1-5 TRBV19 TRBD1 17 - TGTGCCAGCGATCCAGTGGGACAGGGGGCAGGGGGTCAGCCCCAGCATTTT CASDPVGQGAGGQPQHF
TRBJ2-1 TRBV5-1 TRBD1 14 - TGCGCCAGCACCCCGGGACAGGGTAAAAATGAGCAGTTCTTC CASTPGQGKNEQFF
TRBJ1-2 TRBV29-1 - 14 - TGCAGCGTTGAAGATCCGGGACAAACTTATGGCTACACCTTC CSVEDPGQTYGYTF
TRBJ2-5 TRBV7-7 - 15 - TGTGCTAGCAGCTCCCCTCAAAAGGGGCAAGAGACCCAGTACTTC CASSSPQKGQETQYF
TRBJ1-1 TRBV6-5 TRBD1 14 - TGTGCCAGCACACAGGGGGCGGGGAACACTGAAGCTTTCTTT CASTQGAGNTEAFF
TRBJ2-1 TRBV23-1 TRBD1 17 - TGCGCCAGCAGTCAATGCAATCGACAGGGGGTTGAAAATGAGCAGTTCTTC CASSQCNRQGVENEQFF
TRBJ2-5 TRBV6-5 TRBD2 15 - TGTGCCAGCAGAAGACTAGCGGGGGTCAAAGAGACCCAGTACTTC CASRRLAGVKETQYF
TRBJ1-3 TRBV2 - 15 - TGTGCCAGCAGCCCCGGCCAGGGTTCGGGAAACACCATATATTTT CASSPGQGSGNTIYF
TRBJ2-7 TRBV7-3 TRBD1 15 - TGTGCCAGCAGCTTATCGCCGGGACAGAGCTACGAGCAGTACTTC CASSLSPGQSYEQYF
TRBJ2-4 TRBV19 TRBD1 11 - TGTGCCAGTACGCAGGGGGCATTTCAGTACTTC CASTQGAFQYF
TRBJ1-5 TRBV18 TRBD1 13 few TGTGCCAGCTCAGCTGACAGGGTTCAGCCCCAGCATTTT CASSADRVQPQHF
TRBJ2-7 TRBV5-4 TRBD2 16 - TGTGCCAGCAGCTCTAGTCCTGAGCGGGGATCCTACGAGCAGTACTTC CASSSSPERGSYEQYF
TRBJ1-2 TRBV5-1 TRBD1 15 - TGCGCCAGCAGCCCGGAGACAGGGGGCTTAGATGGCTACACCTTC CASSPETGGLDGYTF
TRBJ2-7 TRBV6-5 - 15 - TGTGCCAGCAGTTACTCGGCAGGGGAGTCCTACGAGCAGTACTTC CASSYSAGESYEQYF
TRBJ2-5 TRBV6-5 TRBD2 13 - TGTGCCAGCGGGGGACTAGCGGAAGAGACCCAGTACTTC CASGGLAEETQYF
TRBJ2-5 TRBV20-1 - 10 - TGCAGTGCCCTTCAAGAGACCCAGTACTTC CSALQETQYF
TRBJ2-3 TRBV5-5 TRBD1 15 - TGTGCCAGCACCAAAGACAGGGGGCGCATGGATACGCAGTATTTT CASTKDRGRMDTQYF
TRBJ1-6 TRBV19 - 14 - TGTGCCAGTAGTTCTGTGGCAGGGGCTTCACCCCTCCACTTT CASSSVAGASPLHF
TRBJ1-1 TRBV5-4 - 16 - TGTGCCAGCAGCTTACCGACCGACAGGAGGAACACTGAAGCTTTCTTT CASSLPTDRRNTEAFF
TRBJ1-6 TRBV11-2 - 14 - TGTGCCAGCAGCTTAGACACTTATAATTCACCCCTCCACTTT CASSLDTYNSPLHF
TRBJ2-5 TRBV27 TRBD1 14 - TGTGCCAGCAGTTTACAGGGGGCTCAAGAGACCCAGTACTTC CASSLQGAQETQYF
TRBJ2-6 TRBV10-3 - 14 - TGTGCCTTGGGGGGTGGAACTGGGGCCAACGTCCTGACTTTC CALGGGTGANVLTF
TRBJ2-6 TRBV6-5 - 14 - TGTGCCAGCAAACGGAGCTCTGGGGCCAACGTCCTGACTTTC CASKRSSGANVLTF
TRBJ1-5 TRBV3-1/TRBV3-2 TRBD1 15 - TGTGCCAGCAGCCCATCGGACAGGGACCATCAGCCCCAGCATTTT CASSPSDRDHQPQHF
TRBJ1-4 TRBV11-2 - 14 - TGTGCCAGCAGCTTAGGGAGGGTACGGGAAAAACTGTTTTTT CASSLGRVREKLFF
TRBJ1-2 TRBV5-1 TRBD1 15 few TGCGCCAGCAGCTTGACAGGGGGCGACAACTATGGCTACACCTTC CASSLTGGDNYGYTF
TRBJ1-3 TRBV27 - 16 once TGTGCCAGCAGTGCGCGGCGGGGAGTCTCTGGAAACACCATATATTTT CASSARRGVSGNTIYF